One sample yielded the 23 T cell receptor beta chains listed below, sequenced in a study. TCRdb processed the 5' RACE reads anew with MiXCR; each CDR3 protein has one entry. In the table there are about 6,400 distinct CDR3 sequences, more than 50% of which are singletons. Input material: tumor-infiltrating memory CD4+ T cells sorted from the breast tumor. Subset of the sample: memory CD4+ T cells, CD4+CD45RO+CD25-. These receptors all stem from a female donor with breast cancer.

The V call is TRBV12-3 or TRBV12-4, the J call TRBJ2-7, with D perhaps TRBD1 (6 bases). The CDR3 extends over 12 amino acids. Trimming removed 6 bases at V and 12 bases at J, with 18 bases between. In DNA, the CDR3 is TGTGCCAGCAGCCCGGACAGCCACGAGGGGTACTTC. Residues: CASSPDSHEGYF.

CDR3: CASSLQTTGQETQYF. CDR3 bases: TGCGCCAGCAGCTTGCAAACAACAGGCCAAGAGACCCAGTACTTC. The chain uses TRBV5-1 and TRBJ2-5, with D maybe TRBD1 (5 bases). The CDR3 contains 15 residues. V shed 1 base and J shed 1 base, with 11 bases lying between them. From germline, CDR1 is SGHRS and CDR2 YFSETQ.

The rearrangement joins TRBV7-3 to TRBJ2-1; TRBD1 matches 10 bases. Germline V lookup: CDR1 SGHTA, CDR2 FQGTGA. V shed 5 bases, J shed 1 base, and the junction held 2 bases outside the gene matches. CDR3 length equals 15 residues. The CDR3 DNA reads TGTGCCAGCAGCGGGGGACAGGGGTCCTACAATGAGCAGTTCTTC. It yields the protein CASSGGQGSYNEQFF. Full variable domain (rest looked up from reference TRBV7-3 and TRBJ2-1): GAGVSQTPSNKVTEKGKYVELRCDPISGHTALYWYRQSLGQGPEFLIYFQGTGAADDSGLPNDRFFAVRPEGSVSTLKIQRTERGDSAVYLCASSGGQGSYNEQFFGPGTRLTVL.

V and J are TRBV2 and TRBJ2-5; 12 bases are a match to TRBD2. V lost 3 bases to trimming and J lost 7 bases; unmatched junction nucleotides: 3. Germline values: CDR1 SNHLY, CDR2 FYNNEI. The CDR3 is made up of 14 amino acids. CDR3 nucleotide sequence: TGTGCCAGCAGTGAGAAACTAGCGGGAGGGACCCAGTACTTC. Translation gives CASSEKLAGGTQYF.

Details on this clonotype: This CDR3 is missing its conserved last phenylalanine or tryptophan, likely due to a read error. CDR3 in amino acids: CASSQLTSTGELFV. Written as DNA, the CDR3 is TGCGCCAGCAGCCAACTGACTAGCACCGGGGAGCTGTTTGTT. This chain joins TRBV4-1 and TRBJ2-2; a possible D gene is TRBD2 (6 bases). This CDR3 has 14 residues. Trimming left V 2 bases short and J 4 bases short, with 8 bases between. Germline V gives CDR1 MGHRA, CDR2 YSYEKL.

V is TRBV12-3 or TRBV12-4 and J is TRBJ2-7; 8 bases are a match to TRBD1. The J segment lost 9 bases and the V segment lost 5 bases, leaving 9 bases of the junction unmatched. This CDR3 comprises 13 residues. The CDR3: CASSRGQARGQYF. As DNA, the CDR3 is TGTGCCAGCAGTCGGGGACAGGCCAGGGGGCAGTACTTC.

This chain joins TRBV5-1 and TRBJ2-7; D ambiguous. Trimming shortened V by 0 bases and J by 3 bases, and 7 bases separated the two germline ends. From germline, CDR1 is SGHRS and CDR2 YFSETQ. CDR3 length: 13 amino acids. The DNA for the CDR3 is TGCGCCAGCAGCTTGGTAGGGAACTACGAGCAGTACTTC. It codes for CASSLVGNYEQYF.

Turning to this clonotype: The conserved closing phenylalanine or tryptophan is absent in this CDR3, likely reflecting a read error. The chain employs TRBV20-1 and TRBJ1-6; the D is unclear. The CDR3 has 14 residues. CDR1 DFQATT and CDR2 SNEGSKA come from the germline V gene (reference sequence). The V gene lost 6 bases and the J gene lost 0 bases, with 9 bases spanning the gap. The DNA for the CDR3 is TGCAGTGCATTCAGTCTCTCCTATAATTCACCCCTCCACTCT. As protein: CSAFSLSYNSPLHS.

The V and J genes are TRBV6-1 and TRBJ1-6; 7 bases match TRBD1. V lost 2 bases to trimming and J lost 9 bases; unmatched junction nucleotides: 13. Germline V CDR1 and CDR2: MNHNS, SASEGT. The CDR3 is 17 amino acids. The CDR3 protein is CASSEIGFGTASSPLHF. The CDR3 nucleotides read TGTGCCAGCAGTGAAATTGGTTTTGGGACAGCTAGTTCACCCCTCCACTTT.

J is TRBJ1-2 and V is TRBV20-1; D possibly corresponds to TRBD1 (6 bases). The CDR3 totals 16 residues. The germline V gene encodes CDR1 DFQATT and CDR2 SNEGSKA (reference sequence). V was clipped by 6 bases and J by 0 bases, with 20 bases between them. The chain's CDR3 is CSAMERGNPSNYGYTF. The CDR3, as DNA: TGCAGTGCCATGGAAAGGGGGAACCCCTCTAACTATGGCTACACCTTC.

This clonotype turned up a few times. V and J are TRBV12-3 or TRBV12-4 and TRBJ2-1; D is possibly TRBD1 (6 bases). This CDR3 spans 16 amino acids. Trimming stripped 6 bases from V and 7 bases from J, with 22 bases between. The CDR3 DNA sequence: TGTGCCAGCAGCCCGGGGCAGGGGCTAATCGGAAATGAGCAGTTCTTC. It codes for CASSPGQGLIGNEQFF.

Comments on this clonotype: A much larger clonotype is one base distant, so this may be a read error. The chain joins TRBV7-9 to TRBJ2-1; TRBD1 is a possible D gene (6 bases). The CDR3 is made up of 14 amino acids. Germline V gives CDR1 SEHNR, CDR2 FQNEAQ (reference sequence). CDR3 DNA sequence: TGTGCCAGCGGCTTGCAACAGGGATACAATGAGCAGTTCTTC. This encodes CASGLQQGYNEQFF.

This chain links TRBV12-3 or TRBV12-4 with TRBJ1-2; 8 nucleotides match TRBD1. The CDR3 totals 13 residues. V was clipped by 6 bases and J by 13 bases; unmatched bases: 13. DNA for the CDR3: TGTGCCAGCAGGAGGGGCGGGACAGGCCCAGGCACCTTC. Its protein is CASRRGGTGPGTF.

This sequence joins TRBV12-3 or TRBV12-4 and TRBJ1-1, with a possible D match to TRBD1 (5 bases). V lost 6 bases to trimming and J lost 1 base, with 18 bases between them. The CDR3 consists of 16 residues. The CDR3 region has the DNA TGTGCCAGCAGAACCCCTCCCGGGACGGAGAACACTGAAGCTTTCTTT. Protein sequence: CASRTPPGTENTEAFF.

The V and J genes are TRBV20-1 and TRBJ1-2, with TRBD1 as a possible D gene (5 bases). The germline gives CDR1 DFQATT, CDR2 SNEGSKA (reference sequence). V lost 3 bases, J lost 4 bases, and 15 bases lay in between. The CDR3 runs 14 residues. This CDR3 reads CSASIDSPAYGYTF. In nucleotides, the CDR3 is TGCAGTGCTAGCATTGACAGCCCAGCCTATGGCTACACCTTC.

CDR3 nucleotides: TGCAGTGCTAGAGATCTGGCTAGCGGGGTAAGCTCCTACAATGAGCAGTTCTTC. Translation: CSARDLASGVSSYNEQFF. The J gene is TRBJ2-1, the V gene TRBV20-1, with 9 positions matching TRBD2. CDR3 length: 18 amino acids. V trimming: 0 bases; J trimming: 0 bases; junction bases outside the gene matches: 9. Germline V gene sequence: CDR1 DFQATT, CDR2 SNEGSKA (reference sequence).

The chain recombines TRBV18 with TRBJ1-1; D uncertain. CDR1 is KGHSH and CDR2 is LQKENI in the germline V gene. The CDR3 has 20 amino acids. Trimming cost V 1 base and J 0 bases, with 24 bases left between them. Here the CDR3 reads CASSPQPGTSIVGVNTEAFF. The CDR3 DNA is TGTGCCAGCTCACCACAGCCCGGTACATCAATCGTAGGCGTGAACACTGAAGCTTTCTTT.

On this clonotype itself: An end of the junction differs from the germline gene, which may be a read error. The J gene is TRBJ2-3, the V gene TRBV5-1; TRBD2 agrees at 9 bases. Germline CDR1 reads SGHRS; CDR2 reads YFSETQ. The CDR3 length is 16 residues. The DNA for the CDR3 is TGCGCCAGCAGCTTGGGAGGGACTAGCACCACAGATACGCGGTATTTT. This translates into CASSLGGTSTTDTRYF. Full variable domain (missing parts from reference TRBV5-1 and TRBJ2-3): KAGVTQTPRYLIKTRGQQVTLSCSPISGHRSVSWYQQTPGQGLQFLFEYFSETQRNKGNFPGRFSGRQFSNSRSEMNVSTLELGDSALYLCASSLGGTSTTDTRYFGPGTRLTVL.

This chain uses TRBV5-1 with TRBJ2-3; D may be TRBD2 (5 bases). Germline V gene lookup returns CDR1 SGHRS and CDR2 YFSETQ. V lost 5 bases to trimming and J lost 0 bases, with 13 bases between them. The CDR3 is made up of 15 amino acids. CDR3 amino acids: CASSWRAGSTDTQYF. CDR3 DNA: TGCGCCAGCAGTTGGCGGGCCGGTAGCACAGATACGCAGTATTTT.

The chain employs TRBV2 and TRBJ1-5; D gene unclear. V lost 2 bases to trimming and J lost 0 bases, with 11 bases between them. Germline V gene lookup returns CDR1 SNHLY and CDR2 FYNNEI. CDR3 length: 16 amino acids. CDR3 protein: CASSEFAGLSNQPQHF. DNA for the CDR3: TGTGCCAGCAGTGAATTTGCAGGCCTTAGCAATCAGCCCCAGCATTTT.

This clonotype turned up a few times. The V and J genes are TRBV12-3 or TRBV12-4 and TRBJ1-3, with D hard to call. The CDR3 loop spans 13 amino acids. Trimming removed 3 bases at V and 6 bases at J, with 9 bases between. The CDR3 DNA is TGTGCCAGCAGTTTGAGGAGGGAAAACACCATATATTTT. Its translation is CASSLRRENTIYF.

This clonotype was detected a few times. This chain joins TRBV2 and TRBJ1-5; D ambiguous. This CDR3 is built from 15 residues. V lost 7 bases and J 6 bases, leaving 19 bases between the germline ends. Looked up from germline, CDR1 is SNHLY and CDR2 is FYNNEI. CDR3 in amino acids: CASKFGSERSQPQHF. The CDR3 DNA follows: TGTGCCAGCAAATTCGGATCCGAAAGGAGTCAGCCCCAGCATTTT.

This chain links TRBV5-4 with TRBJ1-2; TRBD1 matches 9 bases. V shed 4 bases and J 1 base; nucleotides not matched to a gene: 2. The CDR3 runs 14 residues. Germline V gene sequence: CDR1 SGHNT, CDR2 YYREEE (reference sequence). As DNA, the CDR3 is TGTGCCAGCAGCCGGGGACAGGGTAACTATGGCTACACCTTC. It encodes CASSRGQGNYGYTF.